Only a few counts were recorded for the clone carrying this T cell receptor (beta chain). Its antigen is undetermined. This CDR3 contains 16 residues. The V gene's germline CDR1 is SGHTA and CDR2 FQGNSA. The V gene end was trimmed by 5 bases and the J gene end by 5 bases; junction bases not matched to a gene: 12. The data were taken from a study of beta chain features in type 1 diabetes. What was sequenced were expressed TCRB transcripts, since all of the isolated RNA had been reverse transcribed. The assay was immunoSEQ multiplex PCR, and TCRdb's table has in-frame clones only and misses some. The sample lists about 240,000 clones; 27% were seen once. Study-wide results and limits: When cDNA is sequenced, cells with high TCR expression could be over-represented.

This sequence was found in a man aged 25-45 years in good health. The sequencing sample was made of central memory CD4+ T cells from blood. This chain connects TRBV7-2 to TRBJ2-1, with TRBD2 matching 7 bases. The CDR3 sequence is CASSRMRTSLDNEQFF. The CDR3 DNA reads TGTGCCAGCAGCCGAATGAGGACTAGTTTGGACAATGAGCAGTTCTTC.